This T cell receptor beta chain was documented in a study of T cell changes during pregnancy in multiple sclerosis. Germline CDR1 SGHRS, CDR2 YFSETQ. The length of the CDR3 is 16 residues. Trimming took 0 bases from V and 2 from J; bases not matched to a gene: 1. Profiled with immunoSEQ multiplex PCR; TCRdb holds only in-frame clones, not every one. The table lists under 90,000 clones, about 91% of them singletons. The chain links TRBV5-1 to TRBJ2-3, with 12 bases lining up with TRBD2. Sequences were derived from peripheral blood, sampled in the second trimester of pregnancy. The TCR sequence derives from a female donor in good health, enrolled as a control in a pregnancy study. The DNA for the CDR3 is TGCGCCAGCAGCTTGGGACTAGCGGGGGACACAGATACGCAGTATTTT. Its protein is CASSLGLAGDTDTQYF.